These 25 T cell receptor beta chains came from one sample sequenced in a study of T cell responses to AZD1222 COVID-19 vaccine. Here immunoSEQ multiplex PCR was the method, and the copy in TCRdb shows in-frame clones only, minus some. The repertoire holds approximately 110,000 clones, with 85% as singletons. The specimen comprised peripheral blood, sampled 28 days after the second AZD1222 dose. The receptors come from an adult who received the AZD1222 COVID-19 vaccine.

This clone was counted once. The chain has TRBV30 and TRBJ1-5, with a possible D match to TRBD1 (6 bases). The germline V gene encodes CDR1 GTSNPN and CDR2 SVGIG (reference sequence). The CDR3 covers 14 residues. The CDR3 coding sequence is TGTGCGACTTCCTACCCAGGGGCAGGTCAGCCCCAGCATTTT. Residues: CATSYPGAGQPQHF. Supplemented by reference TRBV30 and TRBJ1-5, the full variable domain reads SQTIHQWPATLVQPVGSPLSLECTVEGTSNPNLYWYRQAAGRGLQLLFYSVGIGQISSEVPQNLSASRPQDRQFILSSKKLLLSDSGFYLCATSYPGAGQPQHFGDGTRLSIL.

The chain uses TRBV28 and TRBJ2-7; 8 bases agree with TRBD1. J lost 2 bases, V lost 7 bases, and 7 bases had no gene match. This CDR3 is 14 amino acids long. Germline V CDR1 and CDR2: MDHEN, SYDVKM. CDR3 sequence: CASKGQGATYEQYF. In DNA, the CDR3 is TGTGCCAGCAAGGGGCAGGGGGCTACCTACGAGCAGTACTTC.

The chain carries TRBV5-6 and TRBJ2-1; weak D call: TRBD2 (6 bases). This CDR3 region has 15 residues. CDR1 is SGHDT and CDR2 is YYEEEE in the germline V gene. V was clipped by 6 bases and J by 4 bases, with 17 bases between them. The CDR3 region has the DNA TGTGCCAGCAACGAAGTAGTTCGGGGGTACAATGAGCAGTTCTTC. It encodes CASNEVVRGYNEQFF.

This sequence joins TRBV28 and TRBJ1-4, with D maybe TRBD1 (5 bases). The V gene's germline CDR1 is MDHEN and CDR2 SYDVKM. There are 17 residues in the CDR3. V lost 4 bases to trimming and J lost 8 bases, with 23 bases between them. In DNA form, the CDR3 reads TGTGCCAGCAGTTCCCGCCGTGACCGTCGCCCAGGGGAAAAACTGTTTTTT. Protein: CASSSRRDRRPGEKLFF.

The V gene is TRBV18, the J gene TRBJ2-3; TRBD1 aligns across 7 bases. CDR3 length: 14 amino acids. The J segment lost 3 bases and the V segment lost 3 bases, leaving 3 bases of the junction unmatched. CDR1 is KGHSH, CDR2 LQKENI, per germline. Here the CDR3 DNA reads TGTGCCAGCTCACCCGCGGACAGGACAGATACGCAGTATTTT. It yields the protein CASSPADRTDTQYF.

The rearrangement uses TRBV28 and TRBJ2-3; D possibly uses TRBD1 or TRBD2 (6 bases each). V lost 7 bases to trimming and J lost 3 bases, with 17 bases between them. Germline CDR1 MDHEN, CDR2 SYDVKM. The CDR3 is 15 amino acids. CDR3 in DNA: TGTGCCAGCAAGGGGGGCATCTGGAGGACAGATACGCAGTATTTT. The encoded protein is CASKGGIWRTDTQYF.

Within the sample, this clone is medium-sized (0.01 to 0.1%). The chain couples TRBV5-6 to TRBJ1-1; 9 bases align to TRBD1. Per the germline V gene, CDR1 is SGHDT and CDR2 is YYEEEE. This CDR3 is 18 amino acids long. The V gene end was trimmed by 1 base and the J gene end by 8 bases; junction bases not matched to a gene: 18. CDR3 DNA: TGTGCCAGCAGCTTGCCCCACAGGGGGCAAGGGATGATACCCGAAGCTTTCTTT. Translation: CASSLPHRGQGMIPEAFF.

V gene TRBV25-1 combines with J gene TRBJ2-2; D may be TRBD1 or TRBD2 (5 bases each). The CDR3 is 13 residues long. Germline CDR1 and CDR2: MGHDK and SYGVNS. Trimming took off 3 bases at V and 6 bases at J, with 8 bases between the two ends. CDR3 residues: CASSDQGPGELFF. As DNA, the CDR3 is TGTGCCAGCAGTGATCAGGGACCCGGGGAGCTGTTTTTT.

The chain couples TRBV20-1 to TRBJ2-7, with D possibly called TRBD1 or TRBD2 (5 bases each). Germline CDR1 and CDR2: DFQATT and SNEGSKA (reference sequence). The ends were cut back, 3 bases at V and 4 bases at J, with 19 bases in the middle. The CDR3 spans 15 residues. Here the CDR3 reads CSASGGNTFPYEQYF. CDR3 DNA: TGCAGTGCTAGTGGGGGAAATACCTTTCCATACGAGCAGTACTTC.

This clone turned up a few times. In nucleotides, the CDR3 is TGTGCCAGCAGCTTAGTGTCGGGACAGGGCTCTGAAGCTTTCTTT. Translated: CASSLVSGQGSEAFF. The J gene is TRBJ1-1, the V gene TRBV11-2, with 9 bases identical to TRBD1. Germline V gives CDR1 SGHAT, CDR2 FQNNGV. V lost 1 base to trimming and J lost 6 bases; unmatched junction nucleotides: 6. The CDR3 extends over 15 amino acids.

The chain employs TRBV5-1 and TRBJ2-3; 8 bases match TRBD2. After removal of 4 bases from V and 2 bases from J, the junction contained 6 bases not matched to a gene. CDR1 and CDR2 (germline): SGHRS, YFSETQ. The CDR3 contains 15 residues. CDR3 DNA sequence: TGCGCCAGCAGCAATAGCGGGGCCTCCACAGATACGCAGTATTTT. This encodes CASSNSGASTDTQYF. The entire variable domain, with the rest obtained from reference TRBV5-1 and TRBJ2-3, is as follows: KAGVTQTPRYLIKTRGQQVTLSCSPISGHRSVSWYQQTPGQGLQFLFEYFSETQRNKGNFPGRFSGRQFSNSRSEMNVSTLELGDSALYLCASSNSGASTDTQYFGPGTRLTVL.

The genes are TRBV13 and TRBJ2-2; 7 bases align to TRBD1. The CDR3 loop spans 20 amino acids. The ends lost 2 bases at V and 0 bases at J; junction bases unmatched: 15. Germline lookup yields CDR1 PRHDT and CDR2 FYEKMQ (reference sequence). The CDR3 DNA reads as TGTGCCAGCAGCTTATCCCCCGAAGAAACAGGGGCTGCGAACACCGGGGAGCTGTTTTTT. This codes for CASSLSPEETGAANTGELFF.

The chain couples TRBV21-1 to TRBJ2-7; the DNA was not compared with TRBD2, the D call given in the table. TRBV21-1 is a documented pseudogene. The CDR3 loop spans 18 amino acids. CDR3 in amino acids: CASRVGGTSGVFSYEQYF. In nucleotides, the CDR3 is TGTGCCAGCAGAGTAGGGGGGACTAGCGGGGTCTTCTCCTACGAGCAGTACTTC.

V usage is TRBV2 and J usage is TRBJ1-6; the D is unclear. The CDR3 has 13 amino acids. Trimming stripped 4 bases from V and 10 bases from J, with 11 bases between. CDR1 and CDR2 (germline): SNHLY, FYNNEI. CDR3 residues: CASSAQFGSPLHF. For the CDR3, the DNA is TGTGCCAGCAGTGCACAGTTCGGCTCACCCCTCCACTTT.

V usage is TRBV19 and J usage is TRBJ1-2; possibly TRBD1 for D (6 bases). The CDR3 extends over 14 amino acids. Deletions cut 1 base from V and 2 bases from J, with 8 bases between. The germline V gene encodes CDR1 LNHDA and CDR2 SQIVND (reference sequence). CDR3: CASSIAGANYGYTF. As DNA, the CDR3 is TGTGCCAGTAGTATAGCAGGGGCCAACTATGGCTACACCTTC.

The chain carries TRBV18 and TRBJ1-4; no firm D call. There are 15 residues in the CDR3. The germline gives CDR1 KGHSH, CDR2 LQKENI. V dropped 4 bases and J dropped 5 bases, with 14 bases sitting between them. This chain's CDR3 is CASSLLVSSNEKLFF. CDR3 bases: TGTGCCAGCTCACTTCTGGTTTCGTCGAATGAAAAACTGTTTTTT.

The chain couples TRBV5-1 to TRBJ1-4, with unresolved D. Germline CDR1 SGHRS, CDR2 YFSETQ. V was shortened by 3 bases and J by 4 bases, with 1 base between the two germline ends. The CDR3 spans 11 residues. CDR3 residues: CASSYNEKLFF. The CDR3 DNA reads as TGCGCCAGCAGCTATAATGAAAAACTGTTTTTT.

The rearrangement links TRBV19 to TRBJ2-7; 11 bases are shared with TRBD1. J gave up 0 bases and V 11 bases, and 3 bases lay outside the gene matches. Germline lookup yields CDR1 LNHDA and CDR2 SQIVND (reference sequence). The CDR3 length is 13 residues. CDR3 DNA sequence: TGTGCCGCCGGGACAGGGGGCTCCTACGAGCAGTACTTC. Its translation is CAAGTGGSYEQYF.

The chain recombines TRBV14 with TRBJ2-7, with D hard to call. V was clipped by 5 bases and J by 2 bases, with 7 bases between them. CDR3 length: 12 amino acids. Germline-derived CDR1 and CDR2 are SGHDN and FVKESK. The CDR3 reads CASSSQAYEQYF. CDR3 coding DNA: TGTGCCAGCAGCTCCCAAGCCTACGAGCAGTACTTC.

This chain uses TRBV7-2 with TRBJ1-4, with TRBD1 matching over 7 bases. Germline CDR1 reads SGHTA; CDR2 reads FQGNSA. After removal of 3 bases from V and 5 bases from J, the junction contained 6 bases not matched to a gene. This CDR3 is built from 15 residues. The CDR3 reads CASSFSQDRNEKLFF. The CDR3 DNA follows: TGTGCCAGCAGCTTCTCCCAGGACAGGAATGAAAAACTGTTTTTT. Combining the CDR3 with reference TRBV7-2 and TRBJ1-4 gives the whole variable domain GAGVSQSPSNKVTEKGKDVELRCDPISGHTALYWYRQSLGQGLEFLIYFQGNSAPDKSGLPSDRFSAERTGGSVSTLTIQRTQQEDSAVYLCASSFSQDRNEKLFFGSGTQLSVL.

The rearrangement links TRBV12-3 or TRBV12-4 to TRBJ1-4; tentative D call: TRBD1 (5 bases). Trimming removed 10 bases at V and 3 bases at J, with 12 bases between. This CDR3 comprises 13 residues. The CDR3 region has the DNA TGTGCCACCTGGGACGGCTCTAATGAAAAACTGTTTTTT. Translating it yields CATWDGSNEKLFF.

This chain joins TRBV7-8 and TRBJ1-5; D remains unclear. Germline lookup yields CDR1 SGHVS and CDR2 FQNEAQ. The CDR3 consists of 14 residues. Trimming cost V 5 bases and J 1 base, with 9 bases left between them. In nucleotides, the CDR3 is TGTGCCAGCAGCCCCGGACTGAGCAATCAGCCCCAGCATTTT. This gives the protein CASSPGLSNQPQHF.

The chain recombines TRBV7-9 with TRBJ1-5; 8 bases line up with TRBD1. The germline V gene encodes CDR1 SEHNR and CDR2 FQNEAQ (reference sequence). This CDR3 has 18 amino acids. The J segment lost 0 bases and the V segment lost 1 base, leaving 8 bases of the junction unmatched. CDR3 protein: CASSLGGDRGVSNQPQHF. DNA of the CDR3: TGTGCCAGCAGCTTAGGGGGAGACAGGGGCGTTAGCAATCAGCCCCAGCATTTT.

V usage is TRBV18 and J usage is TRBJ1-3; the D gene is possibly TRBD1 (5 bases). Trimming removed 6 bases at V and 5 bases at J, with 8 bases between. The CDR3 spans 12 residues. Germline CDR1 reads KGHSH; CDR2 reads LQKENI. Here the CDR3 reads CASSPDRNTIYF. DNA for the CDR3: TGTGCCAGCTCGCCGGACAGAAACACCATATATTTT.

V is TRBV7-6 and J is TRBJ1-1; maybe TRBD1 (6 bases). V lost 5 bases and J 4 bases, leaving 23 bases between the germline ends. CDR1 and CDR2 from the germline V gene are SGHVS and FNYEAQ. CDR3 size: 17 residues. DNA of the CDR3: TGTGCCAGCAGCCCGGGTGGACAGAGCCTAGGAATCACTGAAGCTTTCTTT. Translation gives CASSPGGQSLGITEAFF.